The entry below describes one T cell receptor beta chain. In its sample, this clone was seen once. This clone's antigen is unknown. No much larger clonotype is one base removed from it; base qualities were not supplied. Between the V and J ends, shortened by 0 bases and 4 bases respectively, the junction contains 13 bases. The CDR3 contains 15 residues, cysteine and phenylalanine counted. The entry retains the CDR3 DNA only, 45 bases that are in frame from base 1. CDR1 and CDR2, per the germline V gene (reference sequence), are LNHNV and YYDKDF. This sample was taken from a study of blood T cell repertoires in COVID-19 (dated by TCRdb to the early 2020s). About the investigation overall: Samples covering the acute and convalescent phases of COVID-19 were provided by collaborators in the United States, Italy and Spain. The prospective study material was composed of cDNA or gDNA derived from T cells, B-cell-depleted T cells, or PBMCs. The dataset comprised deeply sampled blood TCRbeta repertoires from subjects exposed to, actively infected with, or recovered from COVID-19. The repertoires were released in a freely available public database meant as a resource for research on the immune response to SARS-CoV-2. Samples came from the ongoing ImmuneRACE study (first 160 participants) plus 1,254 subjects from 6 global collaborators. Sample metadata almost always included a de-identified subject ID, COVID-19 status, age in years and sex. Where available, HLA class I and class II types were taken from metadata supplied by the sample provider and were not determined by assay-based typing.

TCRbeta CDR3 regions were amplified from genomic DNA using the immunoSEQ Assay, a bias-controlled multiplex PCR. The published analysis was carried out like this. The number of nucleated cells in each sample was estimated from the amplification of reference gene primers within the assay. To quantify the absolute abundance of each unique TCRbeta CDR3 rearrangement, sequence reads were collapsed and filtered. For each sample, productive Simpson clonality was calculated by taking the square root of Simpson's diversity index across productive rearrangements. TCRdb retrieved this table from immuneACCESS and kept in-frame rearrangements only. Not all clones are present; in checked studies, unresolved V genes account for under half, and no reason is known for the remainder. D and trimming were read from the DNA, whereas the V and J calls and clone size are those reported in that table. This sample holds about 160,000 clones; 75% to 90% were observed only once. The top ten constitute roughly 11% of the sample.

What the study reported, not specific to this receptor: How much clinical and demographic metadata was included differed by source and by participant, and the metadata was provided uncurated.

The collaborating institutions used their own protocols to collect whole blood in K2EDTA tubes. For TCRbeta analysis, collaborators shipped samples in one of three forms: frozen whole blood, isolated PBMCs, or DNA extracted from either of those sample types. The sample taken for sequencing was peripheral blood. The chain is encoded by TRBV15 joined to TRBJ2-7; a tentative D match to TRBD2 spans 6 bases. The receptor was derived from a human donor in a cohort sampled during active COVID-19. CDR3 region: CATSRDLGGAYEQYF. The bases are TGTGCCACCAGCAGAGATTTGGGGGGAGCTTACGAGCAGTACTTC.